This record covers a single T cell receptor (beta chain). The target antigen is unknown. The CDR3 runs 17 residues. Trimming stripped 5 bases from V and 6 bases from J, with 23 bases between. Germline lookup yields CDR1 SGHAT and CDR2 FQNNGV. The data are from a study of T cell repertoires in cytomegalovirus infection. In the study overall: Signatures in public TCR beta sequences pointed to both CMV infection and matching HLA type.

TCRdb re-derived calls from the reads in MiXCR, one entry per CDR3 protein. The repertoire holds some 680,000 distinct CDR3 sequences, with roughly 36% as singletons. General study results and limits: Pooled public TCR beta family frequency picked out CMV carriers with the relevant HLA. HLA-C-restricted, CMV-specific TCR beta clonotypes were dominant ex vivo.

The sample was PBMCs. J is TRBJ2-1 and V is TRBV11-2; D is perhaps TRBD2 (7 bases). The source is a human donor in good health (CMV status not recorded). Some clones in this sample may be carry-over from other donors' samples. CDR3 sequence: CASSRGSGAGVRNEQFF. CDR3 in DNA: TGTGCCAGCAGCCGAGGGTCGGGGGCGGGAGTTCGCAATGAGCAGTTCTTC.